This T cell receptor (beta chain) was captured by sequencing in a study of blood T cells in healthy people across ages. The germline V gene has CDR1 MNHNY and CDR2 SVGAGI (reference sequence). This CDR3 has 15 residues. Trimming stripped 5 bases from V and 8 bases from J, with 19 bases between. The use of a sample-barcoded 5' primer and a J-beta primer mix characterized a second PCR of 7 to 11 cycles. Every single cDNA molecule received a tag from a template-switch adaptor with 12 random nucleotides. MiXCR, applied by TCRdb to the 5' RACE reads, yields one record per CDR3 protein. Among approximately 1,100,000 distinct CDR3 sequences listed, 40% to 45% were seen once.

This chain connects TRBV6-6 to TRBJ2-1; D is possibly TRBD1 or TRBD2 (5 bases each). Sequences were obtained from blood. The sequence was obtained from a woman aged 55-70 years in good health. Here the CDR3 reads CASSGPGPLGHEQFF. The DNA for the CDR3 is TGTGCCAGCAGTGGACCGGGACCGCTCGGCCATGAGCAGTTCTTC.